Sequencing of this T cell receptor beta chain was carried out in a study of lymphopenia after photon versus proton radiotherapy. General study results and limits: Photon-treated patients lost naive T cells and TCR diversity; proton-treated stayed stable. Survival link was tested only in deceased patients; proton benefit remains a possibility. Oligoclonal CD8+ Temra expansion after nadir drove photon patients' diversity drop. Larger post-nadir TCR diversity loss correlated inversely with survival in deceased patients.

Libraries were prepared by immunoSEQ multiplex PCR; TCRdb keeps only in-frame clonotypes and omits some of them. The sample carries about 22,000 clones, around 89% recorded once. On this clone itself: Its antigen is currently unknown.

CDR3 length: 16 amino acids. CDR1 SGHTA and CDR2 FQGNSA come from the germline V gene. V shed 4 bases and J shed 3 bases, with 17 bases lying between them. The sequencing used peripheral blood, collected from a patient treated with proton-based radiotherapy. V usage is TRBV7-2 and J usage is TRBJ2-3; possible D gene TRBD2, 6 bases. This sequence originates from a man older than 75 with esophageal cancer. Here the CDR3 reads CASSYPLAFGTDTQYF. The CDR3 nucleotides are TGTGCCAGCAGCTACCCCCTAGCGTTCGGTACAGATACGCAGTATTTT. The whole variable domain, remainder taken from reference TRBV7-2 and TRBJ2-3, is GAGVSQSPSNKVTEKGKDVELRCDPISGHTALYWYRQSLGQGLEFLIYFQGNSAPDKSGLPSDRFSAERTGGSVSTLTIQRTQQEDSAVYLCASSYPLAFGTDTQYFGPGTRLTVL.